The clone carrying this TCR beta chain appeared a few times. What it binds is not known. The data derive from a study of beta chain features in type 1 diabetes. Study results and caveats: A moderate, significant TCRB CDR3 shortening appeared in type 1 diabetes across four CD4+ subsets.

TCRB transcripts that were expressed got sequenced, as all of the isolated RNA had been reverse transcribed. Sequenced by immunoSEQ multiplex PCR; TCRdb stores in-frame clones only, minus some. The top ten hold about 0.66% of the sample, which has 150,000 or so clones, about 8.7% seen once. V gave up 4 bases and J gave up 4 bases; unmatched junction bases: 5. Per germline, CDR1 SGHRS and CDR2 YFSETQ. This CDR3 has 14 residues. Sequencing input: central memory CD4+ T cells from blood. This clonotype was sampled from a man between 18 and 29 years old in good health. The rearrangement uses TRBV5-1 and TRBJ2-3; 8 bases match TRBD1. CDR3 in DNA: TGCGCCAGCAGCCCTGACAGGGGCGCAGATACGCAGTATTTT. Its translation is CASSPDRGADTQYF.